This T cell receptor beta chain was sequenced for a study of blood T cell repertoires in COVID-19. V lost 0 bases, J lost 2 bases, and 5 bases lay in between. Per the germline V gene, CDR1 is SGHDT and CDR2 is YYEEEE. This CDR3 is built from 14 residues. This clone is medium-sized (0.01 to 0.1%) by share. The repertoire was sequenced with immunoSEQ multiplex PCR; TCRdb's copy has only in-frame clones and lacks some. The table has 50,000 to 65,000 clones, around 82% seen once. This chain links TRBV5-6 with TRBJ2-2; D not resolved. This TCR derives from a man aged 55 to 69 with COVID-19, enrolled during active disease. The sequencing input was peripheral blood. CDR3 sequence reads: CASSLGHNTGELFF. The CDR3 nucleotides read TGTGCCAGCAGCTTGGGACACAACACCGGGGAGCTGTTTTTT.